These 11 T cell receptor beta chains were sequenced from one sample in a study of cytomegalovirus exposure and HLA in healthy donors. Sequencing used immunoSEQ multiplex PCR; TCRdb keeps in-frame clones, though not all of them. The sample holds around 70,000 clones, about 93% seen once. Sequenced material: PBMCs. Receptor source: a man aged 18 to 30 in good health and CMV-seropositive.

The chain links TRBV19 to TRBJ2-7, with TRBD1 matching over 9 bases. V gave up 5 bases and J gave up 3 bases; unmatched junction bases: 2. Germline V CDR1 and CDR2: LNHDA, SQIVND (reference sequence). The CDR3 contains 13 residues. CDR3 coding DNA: TGTGCCAGTAGTTCGGGACAGGGCTACGAGCAGTACTTC. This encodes CASSSGQGYEQYF.

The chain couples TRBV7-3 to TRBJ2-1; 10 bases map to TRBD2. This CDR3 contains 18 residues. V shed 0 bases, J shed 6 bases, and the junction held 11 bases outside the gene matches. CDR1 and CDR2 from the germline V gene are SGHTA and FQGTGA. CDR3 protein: CASSLTAVASGSSNEQFF. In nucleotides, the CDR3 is TGTGCCAGCAGCTTAACGGCCGTCGCTAGCGGGAGTTCCAATGAGCAGTTCTTC.

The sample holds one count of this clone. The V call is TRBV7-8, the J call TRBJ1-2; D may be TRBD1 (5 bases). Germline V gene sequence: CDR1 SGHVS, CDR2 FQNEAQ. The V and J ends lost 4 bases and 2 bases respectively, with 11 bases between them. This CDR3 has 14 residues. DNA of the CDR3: TGTGCCAGCAGCTCGGGACTGACAAACTATGGCTACACCTTC. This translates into CASSSGLTNYGYTF.

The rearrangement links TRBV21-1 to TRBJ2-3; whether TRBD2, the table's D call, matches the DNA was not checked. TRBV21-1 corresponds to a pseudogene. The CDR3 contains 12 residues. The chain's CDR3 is CASNGGSSTQYF. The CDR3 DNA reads TGTGCCAGCAATGGCGGGAGTAGTACGCAGTATTTT.

The CDR3 sequence is CASSYRLAGRQETQYF. The CDR3, as DNA: TGTGCCAGCAGCTACAGACTAGCGGGAAGACAAGAGACCCAGTACTTC. The V and J genes are TRBV5-8 and TRBJ2-5, with 11 positions matching TRBD2. J lost 2 bases, V lost 3 bases, and 6 bases had no gene match. The CDR3 covers 16 residues. Germline CDR1 is SGHTS and CDR2 is YDEGEE. Full variable domain (remainder filled in from reference TRBV5-8 and TRBJ2-5): EAGVTQSPTHLIKTRGQQATLRCSPISGHTSVYWYQQALGLGLQFLLWYDEGEERNRGNFPPRFSGRQFPNYSSELNVNALELEDSALYLCASSYRLAGRQETQYFGPGTRLLVL.

The CDR3 loop reads CASSLSYPSGSYEQYF. The CDR3 DNA is TGTGCCAGCAGTTTATCGTACCCTAGCGGCTCCTACGAGCAGTACTTC. The chain links TRBV27 to TRBJ2-7; TRBD2 matches at 7 bases. V dropped 0 bases and J dropped 0; count of bases not matched to a gene: 5. Germline CDR1 reads MNHEY; CDR2 reads SMNVEV (reference sequence). This CDR3 region has 16 residues.

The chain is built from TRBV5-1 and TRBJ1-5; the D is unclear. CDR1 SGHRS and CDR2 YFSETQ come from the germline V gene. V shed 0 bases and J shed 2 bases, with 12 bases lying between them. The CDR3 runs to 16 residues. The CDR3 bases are TGCGCCAGCAGCTTGGATGCGGGCGAGGGCAATCAGCCCCAGCATTTT. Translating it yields CASSLDAGEGNQPQHF.

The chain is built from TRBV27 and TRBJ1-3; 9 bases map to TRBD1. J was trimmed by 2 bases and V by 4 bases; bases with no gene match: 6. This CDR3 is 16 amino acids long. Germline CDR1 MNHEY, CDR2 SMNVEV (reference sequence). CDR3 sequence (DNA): TGTGCCAGCAGTTCCACACAGGGGGCTCCTGGAAACACCATATATTTT. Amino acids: CASSSTQGAPGNTIYF.

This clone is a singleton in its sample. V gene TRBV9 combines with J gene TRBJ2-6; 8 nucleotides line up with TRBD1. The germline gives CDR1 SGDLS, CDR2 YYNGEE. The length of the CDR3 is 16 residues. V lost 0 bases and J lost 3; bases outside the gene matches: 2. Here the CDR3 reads CASSVGTGSGANVLTF. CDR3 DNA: TGTGCCAGCAGCGTAGGGACAGGGAGTGGGGCCAACGTCCTGACTTTC.

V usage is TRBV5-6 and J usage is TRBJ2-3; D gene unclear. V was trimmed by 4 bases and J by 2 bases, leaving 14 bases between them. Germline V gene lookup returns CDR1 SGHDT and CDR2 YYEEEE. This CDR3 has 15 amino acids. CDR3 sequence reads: CASSTPGGLTDTQYF. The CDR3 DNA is TGTGCCAGCAGCACCCCTGGTGGGCTCACAGATACGCAGTATTTT. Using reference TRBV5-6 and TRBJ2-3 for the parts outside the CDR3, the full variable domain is DAGVTQSPTHLIKTRGQQVTLRCSPKSGHDTVSWYQQALGQGPQFIFQYYEEEERQRGNFPDRFSGHQFPNYSSELNVNALLLGDSALYLCASSTPGGLTDTQYFGPGTRLTVL.

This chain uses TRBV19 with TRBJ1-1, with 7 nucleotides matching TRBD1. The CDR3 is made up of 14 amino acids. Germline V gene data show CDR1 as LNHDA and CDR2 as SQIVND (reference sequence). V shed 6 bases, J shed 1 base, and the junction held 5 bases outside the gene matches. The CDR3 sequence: CASSDRAGNTEAFF. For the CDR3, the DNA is TGTGCCAGTAGCGACAGGGCCGGGAACACTGAAGCTTTCTTT.